Each of the 5 T cell receptor beta chains below was sequenced from the same sample in a study of siplizumab effects on memory and regulatory T cells. Using immunoSEQ multiplex PCR, the repertoire was profiled, and TCRdb retains in-frame clones only, with some absent. In the table there are 90,000 to 140,000 clones, more than 85% of which are singletons. Sequencing used CD4+ T cells sorted from blood. Source of these receptors: a human donor in good health.

This clone was seen only once. The chain's CDR3 is CASVPALRAEAFF. As DNA, the CDR3 is TGTGCCAGCGTTCCAGCCTTGAGGGCTGAAGCTTTCTTT. The chain carries TRBV27 and TRBJ1-1; no clear D gene. The CDR3 is made up of 13 amino acids. The germline CDR1 and CDR2 sequences are MNHEY and SMNVEV (reference sequence). Deletions cut 8 bases from V and 6 bases from J, with 16 bases between.

The rearrangement uses TRBV4-3 and TRBJ2-3; 7 bases are shared with TRBD1. Trimming took 1 base from V and 1 from J; bases not matched to a gene: 5. CDR3 length equals 16 residues. The V gene's germline CDR1 is LGHNA and CDR2 YSLEER. In nucleotides, the CDR3 is TGCGCCAGCAGCCAAGGGTCCGGACAGGGCACAGATACGCAGTATTTT. Translation gives CASSQGSGQGTDTQYF.

The V call is TRBV30, the J call TRBJ2-7, with D possibly TRBD2 on 5 matching bases. Trimming took 0 bases from V and 2 from J, leaving 17 bases between them. CDR1 is GTSNPN, CDR2 SVGIG, per germline (reference sequence). The CDR3 is made up of 16 amino acids. The CDR3 bases are TGTGCCTGGAGTGTGAAAACTAGTCTCTTTCCCTACGAGCAGTACTTC. It encodes CAWSVKTSLFPYEQYF. Complete variable domain (other parts from reference TRBV30 and TRBJ2-7): SQTIHQWPATLVQPVGSPLSLECTVEGTSNPNLYWYRQAAGRGLQLLFYSVGIGQISSEVPQNLSASRPQDRQFILSSKKLLLSDSGFYLCAWSVKTSLFPYEQYFGPGTRLTVT.

This clone was detected a few times. The chain couples TRBV4-1 to TRBJ1-1; D not certain. Trimming took off 2 bases at V and 6 bases at J, with 10 bases between the two ends. The CDR3 has 13 residues. In germline, CDR1 is MGHRA, CDR2 YSYEKL. The CDR3 loop is CASSQRGFAEAFF. DNA for the CDR3: TGCGCCAGCAGCCAACGGGGTTTCGCTGAAGCTTTCTTT.

The V gene is TRBV15, the J gene TRBJ2-7; D remains unclear. The CDR3 is 14 amino acids. CDR1 LNHNV and CDR2 YYDKDF come from the germline V gene (reference sequence). Trimming stripped 0 bases from V and 3 bases from J, with 9 bases between. The DNA for the CDR3 is TGTGCCACCAGCAGAGACCCTATGGGCTACGAGCAGTACTTC. Its translation: CATSRDPMGYEQYF. Variable domain in full (rest from reference TRBV15 and TRBJ2-7): DAMVIQNPRYQVTQFGKPVTLSCSQTLNHNVMYWYQQKSSQAPKLLFHYYDKDFNNEADTPDNFQSRRPNTSFCFLDIRSPGLGDTAMYLCATSRDPMGYEQYFGPGTRLTVT.